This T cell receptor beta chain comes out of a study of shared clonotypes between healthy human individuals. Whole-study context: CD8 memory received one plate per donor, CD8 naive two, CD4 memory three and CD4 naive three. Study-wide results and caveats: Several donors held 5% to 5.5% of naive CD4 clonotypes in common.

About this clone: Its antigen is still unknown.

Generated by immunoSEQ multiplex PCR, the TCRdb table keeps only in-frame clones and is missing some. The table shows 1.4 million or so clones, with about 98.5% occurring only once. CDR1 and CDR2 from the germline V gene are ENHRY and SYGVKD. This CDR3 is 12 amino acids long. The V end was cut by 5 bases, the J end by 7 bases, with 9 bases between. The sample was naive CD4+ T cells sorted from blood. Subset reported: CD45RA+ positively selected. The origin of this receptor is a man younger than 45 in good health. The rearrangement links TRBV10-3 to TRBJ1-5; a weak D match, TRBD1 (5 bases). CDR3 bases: TGTGCCATCAGTAGGGACGACCAGCCCCAGCATTTT. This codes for CAISRDDQPQHF.